This TCR beta chain was retrieved from a study of CD8 T cells in Susac syndrome. The V gene's germline CDR1 is GTSNPN and CDR2 SVGIG (reference sequence). This CDR3 comprises 13 residues. V lost 5 bases and J 2 bases, leaving 11 bases between the germline ends. Random hexamers were used to reverse transcribe roughly 0.45 to 1 ug of RNA. Across 54 Vbeta and 13 Jbeta, TCR beta CDR3 was amplified with immunoSEQ multiplex PCR. TCRdb redid the calling of the immunoSEQ multiplex PCR reads with MiXCR, one entry per CDR3 protein. The sample consists of 150,000 to 250,000 distinct CDR3 sequences, roughly 95% of them appearing once.

The sequenced sample consisted of CD4+ T cells from PBMCs. This TCR came from a human donor with multiple sclerosis. The J gene is TRBJ2-3, the V gene TRBV30, with D possibly matching TRBD2 (5 bases). This chain's CDR3 is CAWQLVFTDTQYF. The CDR3 nucleotides are TGTGCCTGGCAACTAGTTTTCACAGATACGCAGTATTTT.